Listed below are T cell receptor beta chains from one sample, sequenced in a study of T cells in localized non-small cell lung cancer. Libraries were prepared by immunoSEQ multiplex PCR; TCRdb keeps only in-frame clonotypes and omits some of them. The data contain about 30,000 clones, 88% of them seen just once; the ten biggest clones take up 10% to 15%. The source material was peripheral blood, sampled before any cancer treatment. Receptor source: a female donor of 60 years or more with stage III squamous cell lung carcinoma. CDR3s include the opening cysteine and the closing phenylalanine or tryptophan. The D gene is left open where the match is weak. Where a row states a size, it is once, few, many or the class of an expanded clone; other rows omit it.

TGTGCCAGCAGCTTGGAGGGGGGGAATACGCAGTATTTT,CASSLEGGNTQYF,.,TRBJ2-3,.,TRBV11-3
TGTGCCAGCAGTGACAGGGGGATAGGGGCAGATACGCAGTATTTT,CASSDRGIGADTQYF,.,TRBJ2-3,TRBD1,TRBV6-1
TGCGCCAGCAGTGGACACTCCTCTCCAGATACGCAGTATTTT,CASSGHSSPDTQYF,few,TRBJ2-3,.,TRBV10-1
TGTGCCAGTAGTATGGGGACCAATCAGCCCCAGCATTTT,CASSMGTNQPQHF,.,TRBJ1-5,.,TRBV19
TGTGCCAGTAGGCGGCTAGCGGGGTTTGAAGAGACCCAGTACTTC,CASRRLAGFEETQYF,.,TRBJ2-5,TRBD2,TRBV19
TGTGCCAGCAGTTTGGACAGGGAGACCTACGAGCAGTACTTC,CASSLDRETYEQYF,once,TRBJ2-7,TRBD1,TRBV2
TGTGCCAGTAGTCCCTCCTCCGGCTTCAATCAGCCCCAGCATTTT,CASSPSSGFNQPQHF,once,TRBJ1-5,.,TRBV19
TGTGCCAGCAGCTACCGCTTCGGCTCCTACAATGAGCAGTTCTTC,CASSYRFGSYNEQFF,.,TRBJ2-1,.,TRBV7-9
TGCGCCAGCTCTGACGGGAATTCCTACGAGCAGTACTTC,CASSDGNSYEQYF,once,TRBJ2-7,.,TRBV5-1
TGTGCCAGCAGCTCCCTAGGGCAGCGGTCCACCGGGGAGCTGTTTTTT,CASSSLGQRSTGELFF,.,TRBJ2-2,.,TRBV11-2
TGCAGCGTTGACAGGGAGGGGCATGAAGCTTTCTTT,CSVDREGHEAFF,.,TRBJ1-1,.,TRBV29-1
TGCGCCAGCAGCAAGGACAGCTTCACTGAAGCTTTCTTT,CASSKDSFTEAFF,.,TRBJ1-1,.,TRBV5-1
TGTGCCAGCAGCTTAAACCGGAACAATGAGCAGTTCTTC,CASSLNRNNEQFF,.,TRBJ2-1,.,TRBV7-2
TGTGCCAGCAGCTTGTTGGGGGACGACCTTGGGAATGAGCAGTTCTTC,CASSLLGDDLGNEQFF,.,TRBJ2-1,.,TRBV5-4
TGTGCCATCAGTGACCCTCAGGTTAGCGGGGTAGGAGGTTACCAAGAGACCCAGTACTTC,CAISDPQVSGVGGYQETQYF,.,TRBJ2-5,TRBD2,TRBV10-3
TGTGCCATCAGTGAGACCCCTAGAGATACGCAGTATTTT,CAISETPRDTQYF,.,TRBJ2-3,.,TRBV10-3
TGTGCCAGCAACTCGGGGGGGCGAGGCAATCAGCCCCAGCATTTT,CASNSGGRGNQPQHF,.,TRBJ1-5,.,TRBV28
TGTGCCAGCAGTGCCCAGGGGAGCTCCTACAATGAGCAGTTCTTC,CASSAQGSSYNEQFF,.,TRBJ2-1,.,TRBV27